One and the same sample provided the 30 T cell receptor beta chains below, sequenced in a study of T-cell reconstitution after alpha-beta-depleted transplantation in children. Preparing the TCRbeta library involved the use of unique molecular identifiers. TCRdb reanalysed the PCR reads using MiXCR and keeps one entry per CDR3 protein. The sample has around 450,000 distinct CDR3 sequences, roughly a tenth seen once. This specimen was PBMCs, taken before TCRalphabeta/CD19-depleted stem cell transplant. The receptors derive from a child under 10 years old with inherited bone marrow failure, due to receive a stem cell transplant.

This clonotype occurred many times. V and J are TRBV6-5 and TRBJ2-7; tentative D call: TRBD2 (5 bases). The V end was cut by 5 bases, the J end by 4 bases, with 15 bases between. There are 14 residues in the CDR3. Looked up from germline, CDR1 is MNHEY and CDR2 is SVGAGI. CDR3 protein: CASSPTSPSYEQYF. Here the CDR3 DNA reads TGTGCCAGCAGTCCAACTAGTCCCTCTTACGAGCAGTACTTC.

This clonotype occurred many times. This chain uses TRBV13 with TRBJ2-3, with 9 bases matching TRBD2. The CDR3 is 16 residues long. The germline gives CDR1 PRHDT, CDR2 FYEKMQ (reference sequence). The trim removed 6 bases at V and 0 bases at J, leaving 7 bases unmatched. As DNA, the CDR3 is TGTGCCAGCAGGGAGGGAACTAGCGGGAGCACAGATACGCAGTATTTT. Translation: CASREGTSGSTDTQYF.

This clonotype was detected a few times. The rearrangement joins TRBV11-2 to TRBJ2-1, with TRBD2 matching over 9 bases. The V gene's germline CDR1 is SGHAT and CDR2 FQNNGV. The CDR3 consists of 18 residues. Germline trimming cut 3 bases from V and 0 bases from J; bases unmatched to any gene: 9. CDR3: CASSLPRLAASSYNEQFF. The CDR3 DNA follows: TGTGCCAGCAGCTTGCCCCGACTAGCGGCGAGCTCCTACAATGAGCAGTTCTTC.

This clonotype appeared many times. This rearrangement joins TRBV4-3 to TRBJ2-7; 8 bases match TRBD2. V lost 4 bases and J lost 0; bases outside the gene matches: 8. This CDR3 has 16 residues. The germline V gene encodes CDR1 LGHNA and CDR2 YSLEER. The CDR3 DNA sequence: TGCGCCAGCAGCCCAAGTGCCGGACTAGCCTCCTACGAGCAGTACTTC. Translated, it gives CASSPSAGLASYEQYF.

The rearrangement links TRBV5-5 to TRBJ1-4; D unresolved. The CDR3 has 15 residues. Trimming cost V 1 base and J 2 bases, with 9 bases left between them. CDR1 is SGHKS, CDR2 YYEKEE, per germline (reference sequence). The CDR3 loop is CASSLRIGTNEKLFF. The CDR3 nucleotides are TGTGCCAGCAGCTTGAGAATCGGGACTAATGAAAAACTGTTTTTT. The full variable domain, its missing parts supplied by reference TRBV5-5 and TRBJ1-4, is DAGVTQSPTHLIKTRGQQVTLRCSPISGHKSVSWYQQVLGQGPQFIFQYYEKEERGRGNFPDRFSARQFPNYSSELNVNALLLGDSALYLCASSLRIGTNEKLFFGSGTQLSVL.

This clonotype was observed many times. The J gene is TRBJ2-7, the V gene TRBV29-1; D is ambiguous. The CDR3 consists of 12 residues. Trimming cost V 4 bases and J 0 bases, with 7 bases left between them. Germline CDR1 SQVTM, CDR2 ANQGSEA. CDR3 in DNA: TGCAGCGTTGGGCTCAGCTCCTACGAGCAGTACTTC. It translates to CSVGLSSYEQYF.

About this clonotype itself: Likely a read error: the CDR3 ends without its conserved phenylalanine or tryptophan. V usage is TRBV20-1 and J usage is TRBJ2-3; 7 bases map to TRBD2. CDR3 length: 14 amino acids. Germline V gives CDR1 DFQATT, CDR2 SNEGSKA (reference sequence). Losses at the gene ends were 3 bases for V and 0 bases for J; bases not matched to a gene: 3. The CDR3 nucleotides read TGCAGTGCTAGCGGGAGGAGGAGCACAGATACGCAGTATTCT. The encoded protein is CSASGRRSTDTQYS.

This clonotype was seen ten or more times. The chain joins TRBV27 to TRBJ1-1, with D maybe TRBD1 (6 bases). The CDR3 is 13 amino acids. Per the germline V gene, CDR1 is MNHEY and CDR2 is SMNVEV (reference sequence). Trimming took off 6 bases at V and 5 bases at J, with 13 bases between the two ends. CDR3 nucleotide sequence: TGTGCCAGCAGAGTGAAGGGGGGGACTGAAGCTTTCTTT. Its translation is CASRVKGGTEAFF.

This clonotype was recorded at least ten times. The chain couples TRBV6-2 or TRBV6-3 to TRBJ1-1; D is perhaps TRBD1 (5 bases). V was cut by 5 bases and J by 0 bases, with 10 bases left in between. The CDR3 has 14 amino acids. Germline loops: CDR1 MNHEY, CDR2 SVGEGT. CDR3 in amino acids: CASSDGTVNTEAFF. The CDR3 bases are TGTGCCAGCAGTGATGGGACGGTGAACACTGAAGCTTTCTTT.

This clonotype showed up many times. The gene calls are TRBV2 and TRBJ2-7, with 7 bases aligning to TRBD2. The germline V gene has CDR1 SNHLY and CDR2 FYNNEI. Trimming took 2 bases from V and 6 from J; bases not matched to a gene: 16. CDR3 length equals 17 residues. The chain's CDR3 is CASSESALREVLGEQYF. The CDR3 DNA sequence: TGTGCCAGCAGTGAATCAGCACTACGGGAGGTTTTGGGCGAGCAGTACTTC.

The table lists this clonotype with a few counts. The CDR3 region has the DNA TGTGCCAGCAGCGCAACCGGGCCCCCCCCTACAACTAATGAAAAACTGTTTTTT. Protein sequence: CASSATGPPPTTNEKLFF. The gene calls are TRBV7-8 and TRBJ1-4; D is unclear. The germline CDR1 and CDR2 sequences are SGHVS and FQNEAQ. The CDR3 length is 18 residues. V was cut by 5 bases and J by 0 bases, with 19 bases left in between.

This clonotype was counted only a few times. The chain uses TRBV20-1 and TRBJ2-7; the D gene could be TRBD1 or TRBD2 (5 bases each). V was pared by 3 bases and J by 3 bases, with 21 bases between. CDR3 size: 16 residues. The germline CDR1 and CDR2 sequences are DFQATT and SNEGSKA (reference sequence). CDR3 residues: CSARGKRGGGDYEQYF. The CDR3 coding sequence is TGCAGTGCTAGGGGGAAGAGGGGCGGTGGGGACTACGAGCAGTACTTC.

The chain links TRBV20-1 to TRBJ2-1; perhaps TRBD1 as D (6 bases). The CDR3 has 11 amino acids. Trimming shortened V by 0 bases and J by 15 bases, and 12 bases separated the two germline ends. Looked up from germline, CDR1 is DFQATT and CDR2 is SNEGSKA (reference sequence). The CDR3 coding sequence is TGCAGTGCTAGAGATTGGGGGCTTGGGTTCTTC. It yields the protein CSARDWGLGFF.

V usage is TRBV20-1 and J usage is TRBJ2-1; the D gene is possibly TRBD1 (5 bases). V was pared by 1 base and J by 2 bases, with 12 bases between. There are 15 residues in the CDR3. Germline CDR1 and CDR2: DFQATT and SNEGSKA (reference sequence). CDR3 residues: CSARGPTGPYNEQFF. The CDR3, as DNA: TGCAGTGCTAGAGGCCCAACAGGACCCTACAATGAGCAGTTCTTC.

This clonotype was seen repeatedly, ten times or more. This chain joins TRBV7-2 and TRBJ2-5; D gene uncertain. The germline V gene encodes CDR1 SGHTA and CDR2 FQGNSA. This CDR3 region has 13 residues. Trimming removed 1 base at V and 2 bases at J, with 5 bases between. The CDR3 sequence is CASSLVQQETQYF. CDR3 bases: TGTGCCAGCAGCTTAGTACAGCAAGAGACCCAGTACTTC.

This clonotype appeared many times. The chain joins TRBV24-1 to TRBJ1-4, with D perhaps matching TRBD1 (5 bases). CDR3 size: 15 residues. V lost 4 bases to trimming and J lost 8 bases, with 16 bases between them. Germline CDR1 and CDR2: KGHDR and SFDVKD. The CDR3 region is CATSDAREEREKLFF. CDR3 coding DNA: TGTGCCACCAGTGACGCCAGGGAAGAAAGGGAAAAACTGTTTTTT.

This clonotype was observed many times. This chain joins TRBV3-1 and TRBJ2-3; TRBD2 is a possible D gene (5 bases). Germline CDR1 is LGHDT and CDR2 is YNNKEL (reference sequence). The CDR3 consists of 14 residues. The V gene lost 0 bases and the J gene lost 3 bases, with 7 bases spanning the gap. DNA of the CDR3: TGTGCCAGCAGCCAAGAGGAGGTAACAGATACGCAGTATTTT. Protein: CASSQEEVTDTQYF.

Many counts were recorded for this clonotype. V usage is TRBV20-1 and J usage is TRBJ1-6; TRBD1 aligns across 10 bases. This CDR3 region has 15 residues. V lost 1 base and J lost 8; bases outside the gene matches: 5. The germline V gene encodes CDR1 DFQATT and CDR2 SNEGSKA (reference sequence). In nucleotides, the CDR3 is TGCAGTGCTAGAGCCCGGGACAGGGGAGATTCACCCCTCCACTTT. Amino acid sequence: CSARARDRGDSPLHF.

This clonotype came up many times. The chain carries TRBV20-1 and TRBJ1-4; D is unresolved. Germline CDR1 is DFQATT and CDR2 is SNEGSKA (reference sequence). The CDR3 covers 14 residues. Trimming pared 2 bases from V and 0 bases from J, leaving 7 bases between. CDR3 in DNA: TGCAGTGCTAGAAAACGGACAACTAATGAAAAACTGTTTTTT. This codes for CSARKRTTNEKLFF.

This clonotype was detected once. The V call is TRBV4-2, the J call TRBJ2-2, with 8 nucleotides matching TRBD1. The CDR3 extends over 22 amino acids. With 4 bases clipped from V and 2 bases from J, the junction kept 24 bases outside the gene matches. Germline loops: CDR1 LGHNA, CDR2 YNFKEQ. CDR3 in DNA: TGTGCCAGCAGCCGTCAGCTTACGGGGCCGGGACAGGCTTGGATAAACACCGGGGAGCTGTTTTTT. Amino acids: CASSRQLTGPGQAWINTGELFF.

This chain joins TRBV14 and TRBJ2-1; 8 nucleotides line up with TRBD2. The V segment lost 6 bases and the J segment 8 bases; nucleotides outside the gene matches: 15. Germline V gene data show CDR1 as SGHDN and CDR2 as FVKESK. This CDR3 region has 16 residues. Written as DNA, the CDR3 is TGTGCCAGCAGTCTACCTGAAGCGGGAGTCAGCGATGAGCAGTTCTTC. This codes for CASSLPEAGVSDEQFF.

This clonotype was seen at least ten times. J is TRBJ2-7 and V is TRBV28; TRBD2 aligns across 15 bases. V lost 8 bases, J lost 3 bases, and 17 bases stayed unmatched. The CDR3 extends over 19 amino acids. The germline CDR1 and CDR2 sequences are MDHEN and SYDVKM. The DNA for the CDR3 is TGTGCCAGCTCCTCGTGGACTAGCGGGAGGGCCACGACTCTCTACGAGCAGTACTTC. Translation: CASSSWTSGRATTLYEQYF.

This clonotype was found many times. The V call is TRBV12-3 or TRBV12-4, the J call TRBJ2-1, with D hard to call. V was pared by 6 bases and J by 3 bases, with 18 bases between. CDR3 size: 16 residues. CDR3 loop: CASSPQRSPLYNEQFF. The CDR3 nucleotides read TGTGCCAGCAGCCCCCAGAGATCCCCCCTCTACAATGAGCAGTTCTTC.

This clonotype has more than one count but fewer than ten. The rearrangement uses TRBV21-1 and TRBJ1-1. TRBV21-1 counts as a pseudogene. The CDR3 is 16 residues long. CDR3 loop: CASKDLGGGFRTEAFF. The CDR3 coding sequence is TGTGCCAGCAAAGACCTCGGGGGGGGGTTTAGGACTGAAGCTTTCTTT.

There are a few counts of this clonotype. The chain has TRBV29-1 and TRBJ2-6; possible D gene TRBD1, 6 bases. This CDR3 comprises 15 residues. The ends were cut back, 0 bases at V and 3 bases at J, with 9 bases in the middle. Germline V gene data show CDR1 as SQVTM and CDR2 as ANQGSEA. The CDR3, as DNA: TGCAGCGTTGAAGACTGGACAGATGGGGCCAACGTCCTGACTTTC. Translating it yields CSVEDWTDGANVLTF.

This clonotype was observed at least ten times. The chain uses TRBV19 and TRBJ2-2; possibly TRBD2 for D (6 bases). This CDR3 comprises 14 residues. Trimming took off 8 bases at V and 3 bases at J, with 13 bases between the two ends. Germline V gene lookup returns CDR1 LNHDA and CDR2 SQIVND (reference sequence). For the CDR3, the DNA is TGTGCCAGTTTATTCTCGGGGGACACCGGGGAGCTGTTTTTT. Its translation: CASLFSGDTGELFF.

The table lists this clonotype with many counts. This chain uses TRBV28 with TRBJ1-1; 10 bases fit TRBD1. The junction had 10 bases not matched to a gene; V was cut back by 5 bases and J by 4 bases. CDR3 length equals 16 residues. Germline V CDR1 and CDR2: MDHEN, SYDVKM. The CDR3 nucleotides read TGTGCCAGCAGTATACGACAGGGGGCGGTGGGCACTGAAGCTTTCTTT. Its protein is CASSIRQGAVGTEAFF.

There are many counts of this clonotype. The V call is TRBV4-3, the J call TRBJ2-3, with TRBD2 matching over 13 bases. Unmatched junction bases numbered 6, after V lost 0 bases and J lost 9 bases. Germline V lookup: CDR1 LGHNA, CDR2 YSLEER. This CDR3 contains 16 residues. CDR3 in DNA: TGCGCCAGCAGCCAAGAACTAGCGGGAGGGCCGGGGACGCAGTATTTT. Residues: CASSQELAGGPGTQYF.

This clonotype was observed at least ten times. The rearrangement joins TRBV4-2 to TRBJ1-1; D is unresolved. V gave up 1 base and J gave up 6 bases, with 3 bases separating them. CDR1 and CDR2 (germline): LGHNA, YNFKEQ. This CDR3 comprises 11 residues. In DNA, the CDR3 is TGTGCCAGCAGCCAAGGTGCTGAAGCTTTCTTT. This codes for CASSQGAEAFF.

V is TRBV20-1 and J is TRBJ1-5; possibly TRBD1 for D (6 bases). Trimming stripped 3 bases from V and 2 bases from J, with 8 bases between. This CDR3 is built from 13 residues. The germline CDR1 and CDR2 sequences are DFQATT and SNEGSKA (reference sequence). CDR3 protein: CSARKGGNQPQHF. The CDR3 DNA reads TGCAGTGCTAGGAAGGGGGGCAATCAGCCCCAGCATTTT.